This T cell receptor beta chain stems from a study of T cell responses to AZD1222 COVID-19 vaccine. V shed 3 bases and J 4 bases; nucleotides not matched to a gene: 7. CDR1 is MRHNA, CDR2 SNTAGT, per germline. This CDR3 is built from 16 residues. Assay used: immunoSEQ multiplex PCR; TCRdb lists only in-frame clones, some missing. The sample has about 150,000 clones, about 90% seen once. The V call is TRBV6-4, the J call TRBJ2-1, with 9 bases that match TRBD2. Specimen: peripheral blood, collected 28 days after the second AZD1222 dose. This receptor was identified in an adult who received the AZD1222 COVID-19 vaccine. The CDR3 spells CASSEESSGAYNEQFF. CDR3 DNA: TGTGCCAGCAGTGAAGAGTCTAGCGGGGCTTACAATGAGCAGTTCTTC.